This T cell receptor beta chain was profiled in a study of T cell responses to AZD1222 COVID-19 vaccine. Method: immunoSEQ multiplex PCR; TCRdb's copy keeps in-frame clones and lacks some. Of fewer than 120,000 clones listed, over 90% are singletons. From germline, CDR1 is SGHAT and CDR2 FQNNGV. V dropped 8 bases and J dropped 5; count of bases not matched to a gene: 3. The CDR3 spans 12 residues. Here the sequenced sample was peripheral blood, taken 28 days after the second AZD1222 dose. The source is an adult who received the AZD1222 COVID-19 vaccine. The chain links TRBV11-2 to TRBJ1-2, with 9 positions matching TRBD1. In nucleotides, the CDR3 is TGTGCCAGCGCGGGACAGGGTTATGGCTACACCTTC. As protein: CASAGQGYGYTF.